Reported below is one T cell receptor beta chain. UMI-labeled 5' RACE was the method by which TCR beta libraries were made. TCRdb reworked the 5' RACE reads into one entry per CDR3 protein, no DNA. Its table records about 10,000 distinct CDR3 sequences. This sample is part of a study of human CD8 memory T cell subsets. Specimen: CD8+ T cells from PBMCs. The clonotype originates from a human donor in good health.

CDR3 in amino acids: CASSYPSRGWQETQYF. V and J are TRBV6-6 and TRBJ2-5; TCRdb names TRBD2, which stays unverified in the absence of DNA. The CDR3 totals 16 residues. From germline, CDR1 is MNHNY and CDR2 SVGAGI (reference sequence).